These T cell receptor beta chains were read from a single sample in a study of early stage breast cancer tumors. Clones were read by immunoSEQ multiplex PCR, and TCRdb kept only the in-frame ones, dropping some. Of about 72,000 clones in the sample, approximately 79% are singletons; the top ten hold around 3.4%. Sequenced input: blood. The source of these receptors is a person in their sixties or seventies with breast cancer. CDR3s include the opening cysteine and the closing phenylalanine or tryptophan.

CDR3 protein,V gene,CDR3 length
CASSLGRAGANVLTF,TRBV11-2,15
CAWSVNTEAFF,TRBV30,11
CASGASPFGTNEKLFF,TRBV12-5,16
CASRGPEGSPSPQHF,TRBV28,15
CASSVGQMNTIYF,TRBV9,13
CASSGTSGDTGELFF,TRBV6-1,15
CASSFQLGSSYNEQFF,TRBV28,16
CASSFGLIGGYNEQFF,TRBV5-6,16
CASSIQTGENTEAFF,TRBV7-2,15
CASSFRGVKDEKLFF,TRBV7-9,15
CASSIGQGFYNEQFF,TRBV19,15
CASSIGKLNEQFF,TRBV19,13
CASSSLGGQETQYF,TRBV6-5,14
CASSPDRGGYGYTF,TRBV6-6,14
CASSSQGRNTEAFF,TRBV6-1,14
CASSFRDGEGQFF,TRBV5-1,13
CASSPLPTGGGDTEAFF,TRBV18,17
CASSLRGGPTGEQFF,TRBV11-3,15
CASSLASSPSNEQFF,TRBV11-1,15
CASMLANTEAFF,TRBV6-1,12
CASSPGLAAWGAQETQYF,TRBV5-4,18
CASSDLTGSYTEAFF,TRBV10-2,15
CAWSLLGVGELFF,TRBV30,13